These T cell receptor beta chains were read from a single sample in a study of post-analysis software for immune sequencing data. TCRdb reprocessed the PCR reads with MiXCR, giving one entry per CDR3 protein. The sample has 820,000 or so distinct CDR3 sequences; approximately 53% are singletons. Input material: blood. These receptors all stem from a girl between 10 and 17 years old with multiple sclerosis. The CDR3 runs from the conserved cysteine through the conserved F or W. A D gene is named only where the DNA matches it firmly. Only some rows state a clone size, as once, few, many or a class for expanded clones.

v_gene: TRBV10-3
d_gene: TRBD2
j_gene: TRBJ2-4
len: 14
abundance: -
CDR3nt: TGTGCCATCAGGGAAGAGCGGGGAGCTGCTATGAGGTACTTC
CDR3aa: CAIREERGAAMRYF

v_gene: TRBV6-5
d_gene: TRBD1
j_gene: TRBJ2-1
len: 17
abundance: -
CDR3nt: TGTGCCGGCAGTTACTCCAGGGGACAGGTCGGCTACAATGAGCAGTTCTTC
CDR3aa: CAGSYSRGQVGYNEQFF

v_gene: TRBV19
d_gene: -
j_gene: TRBJ2-1
len: 14
abundance: -
CDR3nt: TGTGCCAGCGGAAACAGGGGGGGATACAATGAGCAGTTCTTC
CDR3aa: CASGNRGGYNEQFF

v_gene: TRBV7-8
d_gene: TRBD1
j_gene: TRBJ2-3
len: 16
abundance: few
CDR3nt: TGTGCCAGCAGCTTAAGGACAGGGGGGCGCACAGATACGCAGTATTTT
CDR3aa: CASSLRTGGRTDTQYF

v_gene: TRBV15
d_gene: -
j_gene: TRBJ1-1
len: 15
abundance: -
CDR3nt: TGTGCCACCAGCAGAGATCTGGGGGCCGCCACTGAAGCTTTCTTT
CDR3aa: CATSRDLGAATEAFF

v_gene: TRBV12-3/TRBV12-4
d_gene: -
j_gene: TRBJ2-7
len: 17
abundance: -
CDR3nt: TGTGCCAGCAGGTCCGGTGGGAGGTCAGATAAATCCTACGAGCAGTACTTC
CDR3aa: CASRSGGRSDKSYEQYF

v_gene: TRBV5-1
d_gene: -
j_gene: TRBJ1-2
len: 21
abundance: few
CDR3nt: TGCGCCAGCAGCCCCAACCCCCAGGGGAGGCAGCAGCTTCTTCCTAACTATGGCTACACCTTC
CDR3aa: CASSPNPQGRQQLLPNYGYTF

v_gene: TRBV5-6
d_gene: TRBD2
j_gene: TRBJ2-3
len: 16
abundance: -
CDR3nt: TGTGCCAGCAGCTTGGACCCCGGGACTAGCGTGGATACGCAGTATTTT
CDR3aa: CASSLDPGTSVDTQYF

v_gene: TRBV4-1
d_gene: -
j_gene: TRBJ2-1
len: 17
abundance: -
CDR3nt: TGCGCCAGCAGCCAAGATCGGGGCGGGGAAAGGGGAAATGAGCAGTTCTTC
CDR3aa: CASSQDRGGERGNEQFF

v_gene: TRBV6-4
d_gene: TRBD2
j_gene: TRBJ2-3
len: 15
abundance: many
CDR3nt: TGTGCCAGCAGTGAGACTAGCGGGGCTGCAGATACGCAGTATTTT
CDR3aa: CASSETSGAADTQYF

v_gene: TRBV3-1
d_gene: TRBD2
j_gene: TRBJ2-1
len: 19
abundance: -
CDR3nt: TGTGCCAGCAGCCAAGATATCGAATCGGCTAGCGGGAAATTGGGTGAGCAGTTCTTC
CDR3aa: CASSQDIESASGKLGEQFF

v_gene: TRBV29-1
d_gene: -
j_gene: TRBJ2-7
len: 14
abundance: -
CDR3nt: TGCAGCGTCGTGGGACACCGGACGTACTACGAGCAGTACTTC
CDR3aa: CSVVGHRTYYEQYF

v_gene: TRBV25-1
d_gene: -
j_gene: TRBJ1-1
len: 15
abundance: -
CDR3nt: TGTGCCAGCAGTGAGATAGCCAATCGGGACACTGAAGCTTTCTTT
CDR3aa: CASSEIANRDTEAFF

v_gene: TRBV12-3/TRBV12-4
d_gene: TRBD2
j_gene: TRBJ2-3
len: 15
abundance: -
CDR3nt: TGTGCCAGCACCGTCGCCGGACTAGCTACGGATACGCAGTATTTT
CDR3aa: CASTVAGLATDTQYF

v_gene: TRBV12-5
d_gene: -
j_gene: TRBJ2-1
len: 11
abundance: -
CDR3nt: TGTGCTAGTGGTTTGGTGGATGAGCAGTTCTTC
CDR3aa: CASGLVDEQFF

v_gene: TRBV7-2
d_gene: TRBD1
j_gene: TRBJ2-3
len: 14
abundance: once
CDR3nt: TGTACCAGCAGCTTAGTCAGGGGGCGGGATACGCGGTATTTT
CDR3aa: CTSSLVRGRDTRYF

v_gene: TRBV10-3
d_gene: TRBD2
j_gene: TRBJ2-2
len: 17
abundance: -
CDR3nt: TGTGCCATCAGTGAGTGGGGACTAGCGGGTAACACCGGGGAGCTGTTTTTT
CDR3aa: CAISEWGLAGNTGELFF

v_gene: TRBV29-1
d_gene: TRBD1
j_gene: TRBJ2-5
len: 13
abundance: -
CDR3nt: TGCAGCGTCGGACAGGGTGTCTTAGGGACCCAGTACTTC
CDR3aa: CSVGQGVLGTQYF

v_gene: TRBV4-2
d_gene: TRBD1
j_gene: TRBJ2-2
len: 17
abundance: -
CDR3nt: TGTGCCAGCAGCCACCCGGGACAGGGGGGAAACACCGGGGAGCTGTTTTTT
CDR3aa: CASSHPGQGGNTGELFF

v_gene: TRBV14
d_gene: -
j_gene: TRBJ2-5
len: 14
abundance: -
CDR3nt: TGTGCCAGCAGCCACCGGACAAAGGAAGAGACCCAGTACTTC
CDR3aa: CASSHRTKEETQYF

v_gene: TRBV5-1
d_gene: -
j_gene: TRBJ1-4
len: 14
abundance: once
CDR3nt: TGCGCCAGCAGCTCTAGCCCAACTAATGAAAAACTGTTTTTT
CDR3aa: CASSSSPTNEKLFF

v_gene: TRBV11-1
d_gene: -
j_gene: TRBJ2-4
len: 15
abundance: -
CDR3nt: TGTGCCAGCACCTCGAGGATGGGAGCCAAAAACATTCAGTACTTC
CDR3aa: CASTSRMGAKNIQYF

v_gene: TRBV7-3
d_gene: -
j_gene: TRBJ2-3
len: 16
abundance: -
CDR3nt: TGTGCCAGCAGCTTAACGGGGGGCGGGGGTACAGATACGCAGTATTTT
CDR3aa: CASSLTGGGGTDTQYF